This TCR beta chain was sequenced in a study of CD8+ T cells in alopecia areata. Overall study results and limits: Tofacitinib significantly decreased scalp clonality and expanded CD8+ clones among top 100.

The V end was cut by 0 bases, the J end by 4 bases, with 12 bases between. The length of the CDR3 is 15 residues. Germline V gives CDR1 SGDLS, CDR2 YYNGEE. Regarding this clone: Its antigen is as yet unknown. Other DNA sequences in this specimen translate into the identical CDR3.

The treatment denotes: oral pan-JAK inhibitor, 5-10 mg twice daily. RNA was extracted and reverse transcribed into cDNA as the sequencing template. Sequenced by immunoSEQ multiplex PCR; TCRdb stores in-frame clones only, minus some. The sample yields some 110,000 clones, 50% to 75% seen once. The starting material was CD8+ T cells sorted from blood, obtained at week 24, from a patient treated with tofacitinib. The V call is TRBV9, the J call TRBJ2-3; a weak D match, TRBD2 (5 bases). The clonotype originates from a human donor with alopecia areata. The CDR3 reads CASSVEGGGPDTQYF. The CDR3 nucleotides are TGTGCCAGCAGCGTAGAAGGAGGCGGTCCAGATACGCAGTATTTT.